This TCR beta chain was captured by sequencing in a study of T cell responses to AZD1222 COVID-19 vaccine. For this clone: Its antigen is not known.

Method: immunoSEQ multiplex PCR; TCRdb's copy keeps in-frame clones and lacks some. The sample lists about 110,000 clones; over 75% were seen once. The CDR3 has 14 residues. The V and J ends lost 4 bases and 3 bases respectively, with 13 bases between them. The V gene's germline CDR1 is SNHLY and CDR2 FYNNEI. General study findings and limits: There were mostly white British donors and more females than males, and clonal diversity was possibly underestimated.

The chain joins TRBV2 to TRBJ2-7, with D possibly matching TRBD1 (6 bases). This receptor was identified in an adult in good health. The material sequenced was peripheral blood, taken on day 0 of MenACWY control vaccination. CDR3 in DNA: TGTGCCAGCAGTGTCGGACAGCGATACTACGAGCAGTACTTC. Translating it yields CASSVGQRYYEQYF. Full variable domain (missing parts from reference TRBV2 and TRBJ2-7): EPEVTQTPSHQVTQMGQEVILRCVPISNHLYFYWYRQILGQKVEFLVSFYNNEISEKSEIFDDQFSVERPDGSNFTLKIRSTKLEDSAMYFCASSVGQRYYEQYFGPGTRLTVT.